The rows below give T cell receptor beta chains drawn from one sample of a study of CD4+ T cells in melanoma. The data were produced by immunoSEQ multiplex PCR, yet TCRdb's version contains in-frame clones alone and is incomplete. This table has 90,000 to 130,000 clones, 92% appearing once. Sequenced: peripheral blood. Every receptor here comes from a human donor with melanoma. Each CDR3 is given with its conserved first and last residue. The D gene is left open where the match is weak. A clone size is listed for some rows: how often the clone was seen (once, few, many), or a class if it is expanded.

D,J,size,length,V,DNA,CDR3
-,TRBJ2-3,-,14,TRBV5-1,TGCGCCAGCAGCTCGGGGATAGGCACAGATACGCAGTATTTT,CASSSGIGTDTQYF
-,TRBJ2-1,-,14,TRBV4-3,TGCGCCAGCAGCCACCTGGGGACCTACAATGAGCAGTTCTTC,CASSHLGTYNEQFF
TRBD2,TRBJ2-3,-,14,TRBV5-1,TGCGCCAGCAGTGACGCTGGGGGGGCAGATACGCAGTATTTT,CASSDAGGADTQYF
TRBD1,TRBJ1-2,-,12,TRBV29-1,TGCAGCGTACCGGGACAGGTCGGCGGCTACACCTTC,CSVPGQVGGYTF
-,TRBJ1-5,-,15,TRBV19,TGTGCCAGTAGTATAGAGGCCAGGGCGGGGCAGCCCCAGCATTTT,CASSIEARAGQPQHF
TRBD2,TRBJ2-1,-,16,TRBV4-2,TGTGCCAGCAGCCCCCTTGGGGGCGGGAGGGAGAATGAGCAGTTCTTC,CASSPLGGGRENEQFF
-,TRBJ2-3,-,15,TRBV4-3,TGCGCCAGCAGCCAAGAGGAGGACAGCACAGATACGCAGTATTTT,CASSQEEDSTDTQYF
-,TRBJ2-3,-,15,TRBV4-3,TGCGCCAGCAGCCAAGTCAGCCCTTCCACAGGGACGCAGTATTTT,CASSQVSPSTGTQYF
-,TRBJ2-7,-,16,TRBV4-3,TGCGCCAGCAGCCAAGATCGAGGGTCGGATACCTACGAGCAGTACTTC,CASSQDRGSDTYEQYF
-,TRBJ1-5,few,12,TRBV2,TGTGCCAGCAGTGGCCACAGTCAGCCCCAGCATTTT,CASSGHSQPQHF
-,TRBJ1-4,-,14,TRBV5-1,TGCGCCAGCAGCTCAAGTACAACTAATGAAAAACTGTTTTTT,CASSSSTTNEKLFF
-,TRBJ1-1,-,13,TRBV7-8,TGTGCCAGCAGCTCCGGGAGGAACACTGAAGCTTTCTTT,CASSSGRNTEAFF
-,TRBJ1-5,once,17,TRBV28,TGTGCCAGCAGCGTCCGGGACGGATTATTTAGCAATCAGCCCCAGCATTTT,CASSVRDGLFSNQPQHF
-,TRBJ2-3,-,14,TRBV7-3,TGTGCCAGCAGCCCAGGACAGAGCACAGATACGCAGTATTTT,CASSPGQSTDTQYF
-,TRBJ2-3,-,14,TRBV7-9,TGTGCCAGCAGCTTCGGACACGGGACAGATACGCAGTATTTT,CASSFGHGTDTQYF
-,TRBJ2-7,-,13,TRBV7-2,TGTGCCAGCAGCTATGGGGACTCCTACGAGCAGTACTTC,CASSYGDSYEQYF
TRBD1,TRBJ1-5,once,16,TRBV19,TGTGCCAGTAAGGAACGGACAGGATATAGCAATCAGCCCCAGCATTTT,CASKERTGYSNQPQHF
-,TRBJ1-4,-,13,TRBV7-2,TGTGCCAGCAGCTTATTGGGGGGTGAAAAACTGTTTTTT,CASSLLGGEKLFF
-,TRBJ2-3,-,11,TRBV5-5,TGTGCCAGCAGCCTCACAGATACGCAGTATTTT,CASSLTDTQYF
-,TRBJ2-5,-,15,TRBV4-3,TGCGCCAGCAGCCAAGATCTCCGGGGTCGAGAGACCCAGTACTTC,CASSQDLRGRETQYF
-,TRBJ2-1,-,17,TRBV19,TGTGCCAGTAGTCTGAACGGCCGGAGGGGAAACGGAGATGAGCAGTTCTTC,CASSLNGRRGNGDEQFF